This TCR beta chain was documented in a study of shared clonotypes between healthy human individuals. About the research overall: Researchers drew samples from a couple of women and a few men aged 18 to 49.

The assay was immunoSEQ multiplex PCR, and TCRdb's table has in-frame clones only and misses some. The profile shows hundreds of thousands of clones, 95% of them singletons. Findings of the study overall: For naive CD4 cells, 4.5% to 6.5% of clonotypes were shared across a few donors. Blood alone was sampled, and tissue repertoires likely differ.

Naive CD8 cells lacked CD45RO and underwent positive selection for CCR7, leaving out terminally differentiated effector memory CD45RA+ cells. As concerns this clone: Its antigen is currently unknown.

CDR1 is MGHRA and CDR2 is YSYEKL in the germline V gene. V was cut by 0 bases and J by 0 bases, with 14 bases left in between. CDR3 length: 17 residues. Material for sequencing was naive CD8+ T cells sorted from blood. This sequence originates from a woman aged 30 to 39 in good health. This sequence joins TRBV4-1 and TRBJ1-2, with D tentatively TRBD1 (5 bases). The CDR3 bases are TGCGCCAGCAGCCAAGATCTGGAGGGGAACCCTAACTATGGCTACACCTTC. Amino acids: CASSQDLEGNPNYGYTF.